The 27 T cell receptor beta chains below all came from one sample that was sequenced in a study of chemoradiotherapy in HPV16-positive cancers. Clones were sequenced by immunoSEQ multiplex PCR, and TCRdb holds only the in-frame ones, with some missing. The sample holds about 53,000 clones, about nine tenths seen once. Material: blood, obtained from a patient who underwent chemoradiotherapy. The receptors stem from a human donor with HPV-associated anogenital cancer.

This chain links TRBV19 with TRBJ2-2; TRBD1 is a possible D gene (5 bases). Trimming took off 3 bases at V and 1 base at J, with 9 bases between the two ends. Germline CDR1 reads LNHDA; CDR2 reads SQIVND (reference sequence). The CDR3 has 15 residues. CDR3 sequence: CASSILQGNTGELFF. The CDR3 DNA reads as TGTGCCAGTAGTATTTTGCAGGGGAACACCGGGGAGCTGTTTTTT.

A single count supports this clone. The chain links TRBV14 to TRBJ1-2; TRBD1 agrees at 7 bases. The germline V gene has CDR1 SGHDN and CDR2 FVKESK. The V gene end was trimmed by 6 bases and the J gene end by 8 bases; junction bases not matched to a gene: 12. There are 14 residues in the CDR3. CDR3 nucleotide sequence: TGTGCCAGCAGACCTACAGGGGCCGGGGGAGGCTACACCTTC. Encoded protein: CASRPTGAGGGYTF.

This clone was observed a few times. The V gene is TRBV6-5, the J gene TRBJ1-2; D remains unclear. The ends were cut back, 0 bases at V and 5 bases at J, with 10 bases in the middle. The CDR3 covers 14 residues. Germline V gives CDR1 MNHEY, CDR2 SVGAGI. The CDR3 here is CASSYSGAGYGYTF. The CDR3, as DNA: TGTGCCAGCAGTTACTCGGGCGCGGGGTATGGCTACACCTTC.

This chain uses TRBV27 with TRBJ2-7; 12 positions match TRBD2. J lost 2 bases, V lost 3 bases, and 5 bases had no gene match. Germline lookup yields CDR1 MNHEY and CDR2 SMNVEV (reference sequence). The CDR3 has 16 residues. The CDR3 bases are TGTGCCAGCAGTTTTCACGGACTAGCGGGGACCTACGAGCAGTACTTC. Amino acids: CASSFHGLAGTYEQYF.

The V and J genes are TRBV7-2 and TRBJ2-5, with 13 bases fitting TRBD2. Germline V CDR1 and CDR2: SGHTA, FQGNSA. J lost 5 bases, V lost 5 bases, and 8 bases had no gene match. The CDR3 runs to 16 residues. CDR3 sequence: CASSQGLAGLRETQYF. The CDR3 DNA follows: TGTGCCAGCAGCCAGGGACTAGCGGGGCTGAGGGAGACCCAGTACTTC. Based on the CDR3 plus reference TRBV7-2 and TRBJ2-5, the full variable domain is GAGVSQSPSNKVTEKGKDVELRCDPISGHTALYWYRQSLGQGLEFLIYFQGNSAPDKSGLPSDRFSAERTGGSVSTLTIQRTQQEDSAVYLCASSQGLAGLRETQYFGPGTRLLVL.

V gene TRBV12-5 combines with J gene TRBJ2-5, with D possibly being TRBD2 (6 bases). V shed 1 base and J shed 5 bases, with 14 bases lying between them. In germline, CDR1 is LGHNT, CDR2 FRNRAP. This CDR3 is built from 15 residues. This CDR3 is CASGLARDWVETQYF. The CDR3 DNA reads as TGTGCTAGTGGTTTGGCTCGGGACTGGGTGGAGACCCAGTACTTC.

The CDR3 spells CASSQQQGAGANVLTF. Here the CDR3 DNA reads TGTGCCAGCAGCCAACAACAGGGTGCTGGGGCCAACGTCCTGACTTTC. The chain employs TRBV4-2 and TRBJ2-6, with D possibly being TRBD1 (6 bases). Germline CDR1 and CDR2: LGHNA and YNFKEQ. The CDR3 loop spans 16 amino acids. Trimming left V 2 bases short and J 2 bases short, with 10 bases between.

The gene calls are TRBV5-6 and TRBJ1-2; D gene ambiguous. This CDR3 comprises 14 residues. V was trimmed by 4 bases and J by 8 bases, leaving 18 bases between them. The V gene's germline CDR1 is SGHDT and CDR2 YYEEEE. The CDR3 spells CASSPLPGSEGYTF. In nucleotides, the CDR3 is TGTGCCAGCAGCCCGCTTCCGGGATCGGAAGGCTACACCTTC.

This chain links TRBV7-2 with TRBJ1-3; D is perhaps TRBD1 (5 bases). This CDR3 spans 15 amino acids. V was pared by 5 bases and J by 1 base, with 12 bases between. Germline lookup yields CDR1 SGHTA and CDR2 FQGNSA. The CDR3 DNA reads as TGTGCCAGCAGCCCTGGGGCAGCGTCTGGAAACACCATATATTTT. Amino acids: CASSPGAASGNTIYF.

V usage is TRBV30 and J usage is TRBJ2-3, with D tentatively TRBD2 (5 bases). V was clipped by 0 bases and J by 1 base, with 14 bases between them. CDR1 is GTSNPN, CDR2 SVGIG, per germline (reference sequence). The CDR3 is made up of 16 amino acids. CDR3 loop: CAWSVLEQRGTDTQYF. The DNA of the CDR3 is TGTGCCTGGAGTGTATTAGAACAGAGGGGCACAGATACGCAGTATTTT.

This clone appeared once. This chain connects TRBV27 to TRBJ1-6; the D is unclear. This CDR3 region has 16 residues. Trimming cost V 6 bases and J 4 bases, with 16 bases left between them. From germline, CDR1 is MNHEY and CDR2 SMNVEV (reference sequence). The CDR3 protein is CASRAPAGRYNSPLHF. The CDR3 nucleotides read TGTGCCAGCAGAGCACCAGCCGGGCGTTATAATTCACCCCTCCACTTT.

The J gene is TRBJ2-3, the V gene TRBV30, with 8 nucleotides matching TRBD1. CDR1 is GTSNPN and CDR2 is SVGIG in the germline V gene (reference sequence). CDR3 length: 13 residues. V shed 5 bases and J 0 bases; nucleotides not matched to a gene: 1. DNA of the CDR3: TGTGCCTGGCGGACAGGGAGCACAGATACGCAGTATTTT. The encoded protein is CAWRTGSTDTQYF.

The gene calls are TRBV28 and TRBJ2-7; D could derive from TRBD1 or TRBD2 (6 bases each). The CDR3 contains 13 residues. V was clipped by 6 bases and J by 5 bases, with 14 bases between them. CDR1 is MDHEN, CDR2 SYDVKM, per germline. CDR3 nucleotides: TGTGCCAGCAGCTCCCCCGGGGGCCACGAGCAGTACTTC. Translating it yields CASSSPGGHEQYF.

The rearrangement joins TRBV6-6 to TRBJ2-4; 7 bases are shared with TRBD1. Germline-derived CDR1 and CDR2 are MNHNY and SVGAGI (reference sequence). The CDR3 loop spans 15 amino acids. V dropped 0 bases and J dropped 6; count of bases not matched to a gene: 5. CDR3 region: CASSYSPQGVNIQYF. The DNA for the CDR3 is TGTGCCAGCAGTTACTCGCCTCAGGGGGTAAACATTCAGTACTTC.

This chain connects TRBV27 to TRBJ2-2; tentatively, D is TRBD2 (6 bases). The CDR3 spans 13 residues. Germline assignment: CDR1 MNHEY and CDR2 SMNVEV (reference sequence). V was trimmed by 1 base and J by 6 bases, leaving 6 bases between them. The CDR3 protein is CASSLWGAGELFF. As DNA, the CDR3 is TGTGCCAGCAGTTTATGGGGGGCCGGGGAGCTGTTTTTT.

The rearrangement uses TRBV7-6 and TRBJ2-3, with D tentatively TRBD2 (5 bases). This CDR3 comprises 14 residues. Germline CDR1 and CDR2: SGHVS and FNYEAQ. The ends were cut back, 1 base at V and 8 bases at J, with 13 bases in the middle. For the CDR3, the DNA is TGTGCCAGCAGCTTAGGGTCCCTAGCCGCTACGCAGTATTTT. Protein: CASSLGSLAATQYF.

J is TRBJ2-5 and V is TRBV9; D is undetermined. The V gene lost 4 bases and the J gene lost 5 bases, with 6 bases spanning the gap. Germline CDR1 is SGDLS and CDR2 is YYNGEE. CDR3 length equals 11 residues. CDR3 nucleotides: TGTGCCAGCAGCCGAGAGGAGACCCAGTACTTC. This gives the protein CASSREETQYF. The full variable domain, in which reference TRBV9 and TRBJ2-5 provide the parts outside the CDR3, is DSGVTQTPKHLITATGQRVTLRCSPRSGDLSVYWYQQSLDQGLQFLIQYYNGEERAKGNILERFSAQQFPDLHSELNLSSLELGDSALYFCASSREETQYFGPGTRLLVL.

This chain uses TRBV4-1 with TRBJ1-2, with D uncertain. The CDR3 is 16 amino acids. Trimming cost V 0 bases and J 0 bases, with 11 bases left between them. The V gene's germline CDR1 is MGHRA and CDR2 YSYEKL. CDR3 sequence: CASSQDPDRANYGYTF. In DNA, the CDR3 is TGCGCCAGCAGCCAAGACCCAGACCGGGCTAACTATGGCTACACCTTC.

The chain carries TRBV5-1 and TRBJ1-1, with D uncertain. The germline V and J ends were trimmed by 7 bases and 6 bases, with 16 bases remaining between them. The CDR3 has 13 residues. Per the germline V gene, CDR1 is SGHRS and CDR2 is YFSETQ. This chain's CDR3 is CASLDPYGAEAFF. The DNA for the CDR3 is TGCGCCAGCCTGGACCCCTATGGCGCTGAAGCTTTCTTT. Using reference TRBV5-1 and TRBJ1-1 for the parts outside the CDR3, the full variable domain is KAGVTQTPRYLIKTRGQQVTLSCSPISGHRSVSWYQQTPGQGLQFLFEYFSETQRNKGNFPGRFSGRQFSNSRSEMNVSTLELGDSALYLCASLDPYGAEAFFGQGTRLTVV.

The V and J genes are TRBV5-1 and TRBJ2-7; D perhaps matches TRBD2 (6 bases). The CDR3 loop spans 13 amino acids. Trimming stripped 4 bases from V and 3 bases from J, with 11 bases between. Germline lookup yields CDR1 SGHRS and CDR2 YFSETQ. The CDR3 loop reads CASSPEGYYEQYF. The CDR3 DNA sequence: TGCGCCAGCAGCCCGGAGGGATACTACGAGCAGTACTTC.

The chain links TRBV27 to TRBJ1-3; D possibly corresponds to TRBD1 (6 bases). V was clipped by 2 bases and J by 3 bases, with 11 bases between them. CDR3 length equals 15 residues. Germline CDR1 MNHEY, CDR2 SMNVEV (reference sequence). The CDR3 reads CASSLRGASGNTIYF. CDR3 nucleotide sequence: TGTGCCAGCAGTTTAAGGGGGGCTAGTGGAAACACCATATATTTT.

A few counts support this clone. The rearrangement uses TRBV2 and TRBJ2-1, with TRBD1 matching 10 bases. This CDR3 has 15 residues. J was trimmed by 2 bases and V by 4 bases; bases with no gene match: 2. Germline assignment: CDR1 SNHLY and CDR2 FYNNEI. The CDR3 loop is CASSGTGGTYNEQFF. The CDR3 nucleotides read TGTGCCAGCAGTGGGACAGGGGGTACCTACAATGAGCAGTTCTTC.

The chain recombines TRBV29-1 with TRBJ2-3, with 7 bases lining up with TRBD1. Germline lookup yields CDR1 SQVTM and CDR2 ANQGSEA. J gave up 2 bases and V 8 bases, and 7 bases lay outside the gene matches. The CDR3 runs to 13 residues. The chain's CDR3 is CSSTTGATDTQYF. CDR3 coding DNA: TGCAGCTCTACAACAGGGGCCACAGATACGCAGTATTTT.

The chain couples TRBV5-5 to TRBJ2-7, with no clear D. V gave up 0 bases and J gave up 1 base, with 11 bases separating them. Germline CDR1 reads SGHKS; CDR2 reads YYEKEE (reference sequence). This CDR3 contains 15 residues. CDR3 bases: TGTGCCAGCAGCTTGGCCGTGGGATATTCCTACGAGCAGTACTTC. It encodes CASSLAVGYSYEQYF.

The chain is built from TRBV30 and TRBJ1-6; 9 bases are a match to TRBD1. Germline lookup yields CDR1 GTSNPN and CDR2 SVGIG (reference sequence). This CDR3 is 16 amino acids long. V lost 3 bases and J lost 10; bases outside the gene matches: 13. CDR3 in amino acids: CAWRPMGTGFNSPLHF. In DNA form, the CDR3 reads TGTGCCTGGAGGCCAATGGGGACAGGGTTTAACTCACCCCTCCACTTT.

V gene TRBV9 combines with J gene TRBJ1-6, with D possibly TRBD1 on 5 matching bases. Looked up from germline, CDR1 is SGDLS and CDR2 is YYNGEE. Trimming took 3 bases from V and 7 from J, leaving 11 bases between them. CDR3 length: 14 amino acids. The CDR3 nucleotides read TGTGCCAGCAGCGAGCGACAGCCCAATTCACCCCTCCACTTT. This encodes CASSERQPNSPLHF.

This clone was picked up a small number of times. The chain couples TRBV5-4 to TRBJ2-3, with D perhaps being TRBD1 or TRBD2 (6 bases each). Deletions cut 9 bases from V and 2 bases from J, with 16 bases between. CDR3 length: 14 residues. CDR1 and CDR2 (germline): SGHNT, YYREEE (reference sequence). In nucleotides, the CDR3 is TGTGCCATGAACCTGGGGGGCTTCACAGATACGCAGTATTTT. Its protein product is CAMNLGGFTDTQYF.